This paragraph covers one TCR beta chain sequence. What it recognizes is unknown. Unmatched junction bases numbered 10, after V lost 5 bases and J lost 5 bases. This CDR3 is built from 18 residues. Germline V gene lookup returns CDR1 SEHNR and CDR2 FQNEAQ (reference sequence). This sample stems from a study of shared clonotypes between healthy human individuals. General study points: A generally larger estimated richness was seen in naive subsets than in memory subsets.

Only in-frame clones appear in the TCRdb table, and some are missing; sequencing was by immunoSEQ multiplex PCR. The sample lists around 370,000 clones; around 96% were seen once. The source is a man aged 30 to 45 in good health. Sequencing was done on a sample of memory CD8+ T cells sorted from blood. Subset specified: CD45RO+ cells pooled with CCR7-negative TemRA cells. This chain links TRBV7-9 with TRBJ2-2; 14 bases line up with TRBD2. The DNA for the CDR3 is TGTGCCAGCAGCAAACTGACTAGCGGGAGGGCCTGGACCGGGGAGCTGTTTTTT. Its translation is CASSKLTSGRAWTGELFF.